The 10 T cell receptor beta chains in this list originate from one sample, sequenced in a study of T cells in women clearing cervical HPV infection. Assay used: immunoSEQ multiplex PCR; TCRdb lists only in-frame clones, some missing. Found here are 35,000 to 45,000 clones; the top ten clones hold about 6.8%. The sequenced sample was blood buffy coat. The source of these receptors is a woman between 18 and 75 years old with a cervical HPV16 infection that either progressed to CIN3+ or cleared (not recorded which).

Worth noting for this clone: The read falls 3 residues short of the CDR3 end, and the missing part is taken from the germline J gene. V usage is TRBV6-2 or TRBV6-3 and J usage is TRBJ1-1, with D tentatively TRBD1 (5 bases). From germline, CDR1 is MNHEY and CDR2 SVGEGT. The CDR3 extends over 13 amino acids. V dropped 6 bases and J dropped 4 bases, with 12 bases sitting between them. This CDR3 reads CASRLGGSTEAFF. The part of the CDR3 DNA that was read is TGTGCCAGCAGGCTGGGGGGAAGCACTGAA.

CDR3 DNA (partial): TGTGCCACCTGCCTGGGGCAGACAGATACG. Its protein is CATCLGQTDT. The CDR3, in full, reads CATCLGQTDTQYF. This chain uses TRBV28 with TRBJ2-3, with D tentatively TRBD1 (5 bases). The missing CDR3 end, 3 residues past where the read stops, is filled in from the germline J gene. Trimming left V 10 bases short and J 3 bases short, with 14 bases between. In germline, CDR1 is MDHEN, CDR2 SYDVKM. The CDR3 is 13 residues long.

With regard to this clone: The CDR3 end lies 3 residues beyond the end of the read and is filled in from the germline J gene. This sequence joins TRBV7-7 and TRBJ2-1, with D maybe TRBD2 (5 bases). In germline, CDR1 is SSHAT, CDR2 FNYEAQ (reference sequence). Deletions cut 0 bases from V and 8 bases from J, with 11 bases between. The CDR3 totals 14 residues. The CDR3 loop is CASSLARGADEQFF. CDR3 DNA (partial): TGTGCCAGCAGCTTAGCCCGGGGTGCCGATGAG.

As for this clone: The CDR3 extends 3 residues past the end of the read, so its final part is completed from the germline J gene. The chain is built from TRBV18 and TRBJ2-2; D may be TRBD2 (6 bases). This CDR3 contains 14 residues. Germline loops: CDR1 KGHSH, CDR2 LQKENI. CDR3 sequence reads: CASSPPGDGEKLFF. CDR3 bases read: TGTGCCAGCTCCCCTCCGGGGGACGGTGAAAAG.

The CDR3 bases that were read are TGCGCCAGCAGCTTGGACAGGAATAATTCACCC. It specifies CASSLDRNNSP. The full CDR3 protein reads CASSLDRNNSPLHF. V is TRBV5-1 and J is TRBJ1-6, with D perhaps matching TRBD1 (5 bases). Sequencing ends 3 residues short of the CDR3 end; the germline J gene provides the rest. Trimming took 0 bases from V and 5 from J, leaving 6 bases between them. From germline, CDR1 is SGHRS and CDR2 YFSETQ. The CDR3 spans 14 residues.

As for this clone: From the germline J gene comes the end of the CDR3, since the read stops 3 residues before it. The V and J genes are TRBV2 and TRBJ1-2; 7 bases are shared with TRBD1. The length of the CDR3 is 14 residues. J gave up 5 bases and V 6 bases, and 9 bases lay outside the gene matches. The germline V gene has CDR1 SNHLY and CDR2 FYNNEI. Incomplete CDR3 DNA: TGTGCCAGCAGCCCCGGGACAGCCCATTATGGC. This codes for CASSPGTAHYG. The whole CDR3 protein is CASSPGTAHYGYTF.

For this clone: The read stops 3 residues short of the end of the CDR3; the missing end is completed from the germline J gene. The V and J genes are TRBV5-1 and TRBJ2-7; D is unresolved. The germline CDR1 and CDR2 sequences are SGHRS and YFSETQ. The CDR3 runs 14 residues. The ends were cut back, 0 bases at V and 5 bases at J, with 12 bases in the middle. CDR3 in amino acids: CASSLGSQIDEQYF. The CDR3 DNA, read in part, is TGCGCCAGCAGCTTGGGTAGCCAGATCGACGAG.

Points on this clone: The read ends 3 residues early relative to the CDR3; the germline J gene fills the gap. The chain recombines TRBV7-9 with TRBJ2-7; the D is unclear. The CDR3 runs 15 residues. The germline V gene has CDR1 SEHNR and CDR2 FQNEAQ (reference sequence). Trimming took 5 bases from V and 3 from J, leaving 17 bases between them. CDR3 sequence: CASSAALGSFYEQYF. CDR3 bases read: TGTGCCAGCAGCGCCGCGTTGGGCAGCTTCTACGAG.

Regarding this clone: The missing CDR3 end, 3 residues past where the read stops, is filled in from the germline J gene. The rearrangement uses TRBV6-4 and TRBJ2-3; D gene uncertain. CDR3 size: 13 residues. The V end lost 3 bases, the J end lost 6 bases, and 10 bases lay between the germline ends. The germline V gene encodes CDR1 MRHNA and CDR2 SNTAGT. CDR3 loop: CASSESRSDTQYF. The covered CDR3 bases are TGTGCCAGCAGTGAGAGCCGGTCGGATACG.

Regarding this clone: The read ends 3 residues early relative to the CDR3; the germline J gene fills the gap. This sequence joins TRBV4-1 and TRBJ2-7; D is unclear. The CDR3 is 13 residues long. Per germline, CDR1 MGHRA and CDR2 YSYEKL. V lost 0 bases, J lost 2 bases, and 5 bases lay in between. Partial CDR3 DNA: TGCGCCAGCAGCCAAGATCAGGCCTACGAG. This gives the protein CASSQDQAYE. The whole CDR3 sequence reads CASSQDQAYEQYF.